Below, 5 T cell receptor beta chains from the same sample are listed, as sequenced in a study of blood T cell repertoires in COVID-19. Only in-frame clones appear in the TCRdb table, and some are missing; sequencing was by immunoSEQ multiplex PCR. The data contain around 310,000 clones, roughly 89% of them singletons. The specimen sequenced was peripheral blood. The receptor set was obtained from a woman aged 40 to 55 with COVID-19, enrolled during active disease.

V is TRBV27 and J is TRBJ1-1; maybe TRBD1 (6 bases). CDR1 and CDR2 from the germline V gene are MNHEY and SMNVEV (reference sequence). This CDR3 region has 15 residues. V was clipped by 3 bases and J by 0 bases, with 11 bases between them. CDR3 region: CASSFQGGLNTEAFF. The CDR3 DNA sequence: TGTGCCAGCAGTTTCCAAGGGGGATTGAACACTGAAGCTTTCTTT.

This chain uses TRBV7-9 with TRBJ1-1; a possible D gene is TRBD1 (6 bases). V dropped 5 bases and J dropped 10 bases, with 11 bases sitting between them. The germline V gene encodes CDR1 SEHNR and CDR2 FQNEAQ (reference sequence). The length of the CDR3 is 11 residues. DNA for the CDR3: TGTGCCAGCAGCGGAGACAGGAGAGCTTTCTTT. This translates into CASSGDRRAFF.

The chain links TRBV2 to TRBJ2-1; 7 bases are a match to TRBD2. V gave up 6 bases and J gave up 7 bases; unmatched junction bases: 21. CDR1 SNHLY and CDR2 FYNNEI come from the germline V gene. This CDR3 contains 18 residues. The CDR3 here is CASRDRDTSGGWLNEQFF. The CDR3 nucleotides read TGTGCCAGCAGAGACCGAGATACGTCGGGGGGTTGGTTGAATGAGCAGTTCTTC.

This rearrangement joins TRBV5-8 to TRBJ1-1; possibly TRBD1 for D (6 bases). The germline V gene encodes CDR1 SGHTS and CDR2 YDEGEE. Between the trimmed V and J ends, which lost 2 bases and 4 bases, there was a span of 12 bases. The CDR3 is made up of 14 amino acids. The CDR3 DNA reads TGTGCCAGCAGCTTCAGGGGTATGGGCACTGAAGCTTTCTTT. Protein product: CASSFRGMGTEAFF.

The chain employs TRBV7-2 and TRBJ2-7; D ambiguous. Germline values: CDR1 SGHTA, CDR2 FQGNSA. The CDR3 is 12 residues long. Trimming shortened V by 2 bases and J by 2 bases, and 4 bases separated the two germline ends. The CDR3: CASSLSPYEQYF. The CDR3 DNA sequence: TGTGCCAGCAGCTTAAGCCCCTACGAGCAGTACTTC.